The 19 T cell receptor beta chains below all came from one sample that was sequenced in a study of T cell responses to AZD1222 COVID-19 vaccine. Sequenced by immunoSEQ multiplex PCR; TCRdb stores in-frame clones only, minus some. The sample contains 170,000 or so clones, around 90% of which appear only once. Sequences were derived from peripheral blood, sampled on day 0 of AZD1222 vaccination. The receptor set was obtained from an adult in good health.

The gene calls are TRBV2 and TRBJ1-1, with unresolved D. Trimming took 3 bases from V and 5 from J, leaving 10 bases between them. CDR3 length: 13 amino acids. Germline V gene sequence: CDR1 SNHLY, CDR2 FYNNEI. The CDR3 protein is CASSDYLATEAFF. In DNA form, the CDR3 reads TGTGCCAGCAGTGATTATTTGGCGACTGAAGCTTTCTTT.

The chain recombines TRBV18 with TRBJ1-2, with 9 bases that match TRBD1. Germline CDR1 KGHSH, CDR2 LQKENI. The CDR3 is made up of 16 amino acids. Germline trimming cut 4 bases from V and 2 bases from J; bases unmatched to any gene: 8. The CDR3 reads CASSRQGVNANYGYTF. The DNA of the CDR3 is TGTGCCAGCTCACGACAGGGGGTGAACGCGAACTATGGCTACACCTTC.

CDR3 in amino acids: CASSTGTTNSPLHF. CDR3 DNA sequence: TGTGCCAGTAGTACCGGGACAACAAATTCACCCCTCCACTTT. V and J are TRBV19 and TRBJ1-6; tentatively, D is TRBD1 (6 bases). The CDR3 runs 14 residues. V gave up 4 bases and J gave up 7 bases, with 11 bases separating them. Germline CDR1 reads LNHDA; CDR2 reads SQIVND (reference sequence).

J is TRBJ1-1 and V is TRBV10-2; D unclear. CDR1 is WSHSY, CDR2 SAAADI, per germline. The CDR3 runs 13 residues. Trimming pared 2 bases from V and 7 bases from J, leaving 11 bases between. The CDR3, as DNA: TGCGCCAGCAGTGAGGGGCAGCTAATTGAAGCTTTCTTT. Protein product: CASSEGQLIEAFF.

The J gene is TRBJ2-7, the V gene TRBV19, with D perhaps TRBD1 (5 bases). This CDR3 has 14 amino acids. CDR1 is LNHDA, CDR2 SQIVND, per germline (reference sequence). The V end lost 5 bases, the J end lost 3 bases, and 14 bases lay between the germline ends. CDR3 sequence (DNA): TGTGCCAGTAGTCGGCAGGGTTTGGGCTACGAGCAGTACTTC. Translated, it gives CASSRQGLGYEQYF.

The chain recombines TRBV4-2 with TRBJ2-3, with TRBD2 matching over 7 bases. The CDR3 has 17 amino acids. With V trimmed by 3 bases and J by 2 bases, 11 bases remained unmatched. Germline values: CDR1 LGHNA, CDR2 YNFKEQ. The CDR3 loop is CASSQAGDPAPTDTQYF. Written as DNA, the CDR3 is TGTGCCAGCAGCCAGGCGGGGGACCCCGCTCCCACAGATACGCAGTATTTT.

The rearrangement uses TRBV20-1 and TRBJ1-4; 7 nucleotides line up with TRBD1. The CDR3 contains 14 residues. CDR1 and CDR2 from the germline V gene are DFQATT and SNEGSKA (reference sequence). V lost 3 bases and J lost 6; bases outside the gene matches: 7. In nucleotides, the CDR3 is TGCAGTGCTAGTGTAGGGGGCCAGTATGAAAAACTGTTTTTT. Its translation is CSASVGGQYEKLFF.

V and J are TRBV18 and TRBJ2-6, with D hard to call. This CDR3 comprises 16 residues. Trimming took off 3 bases at V and 2 bases at J, with 11 bases between the two ends. CDR1 and CDR2 (germline): KGHSH, LQKENI. The CDR3 bases are TGTGCCAGCTCACCTGTAGAGGTCCCTGGGGCCAACGTCCTGACTTTC. Encoded protein: CASSPVEVPGANVLTF.

This clone appeared a single time. V usage is TRBV6-5 and J usage is TRBJ1-1; D is uncertain. The V end was cut by 0 bases, the J end by 0 bases, with 5 bases between. This CDR3 region has 14 residues. Germline CDR1 is MNHEY and CDR2 is SVGAGI. CDR3 DNA sequence: TGTGCCAGCAGTTACTCGACTGTGAACACTGAAGCTTTCTTT. It specifies CASSYSTVNTEAFF.

This sequence joins TRBV5-1 and TRBJ2-7; D not resolved. The ends were cut back, 7 bases at V and 2 bases at J, with 16 bases in the middle. The CDR3 covers 14 residues. CDR1 is SGHRS, CDR2 YFSETQ, per germline. The CDR3 DNA is TGCGCCAGCTATTCGACTGGCGGTCCCTACGAGCAGTACTTC. It translates to CASYSTGGPYEQYF.

This chain connects TRBV7-2 to TRBJ2-7, with D possibly matching TRBD2 (5 bases). The CDR3 sequence is 13 residues long. V was cut by 1 base and J by 7 bases, with 11 bases left in between. Germline V gene sequence: CDR1 SGHTA, CDR2 FQGNSA. In nucleotides, the CDR3 is TGTGCCAGCAGCTTAGGTGTCAAGCGGGAGCAGTACTTC. Translating it yields CASSLGVKREQYF.

This chain joins TRBV5-6 and TRBJ2-3; the match to TRBD2 covers 12 bases. Germline-derived CDR1 and CDR2 are SGHDT and YYEEEE. The V and J ends lost 4 bases and 5 bases, in that order; junction bases with no gene match: 8. This CDR3 region has 16 residues. DNA for the CDR3: TGTGCCAGCAGCCTACTAGCGGGAGGCCGGAGAGATACGCAGTATTTT. This translates into CASSLLAGGRRDTQYF. The full variable domain, completed using reference TRBV5-6 and TRBJ2-3, is DAGVTQSPTHLIKTRGQQVTLRCSPKSGHDTVSWYQQALGQGPQFIFQYYEEEERQRGNFPDRFSGHQFPNYSSELNVNALLLGDSALYLCASSLLAGGRRDTQYFGPGTRLTVL.

A few counts support this clone. The chain uses TRBV18 and TRBJ2-7, with 11 bases aligning to TRBD2. The CDR3 consists of 16 residues. The ends lost 4 bases at V and 4 bases at J; junction bases unmatched: 9. Germline V lookup: CDR1 KGHSH, CDR2 LQKENI. CDR3 nucleotide sequence: TGTGCCAGCTCACTGCCCGGGACTAGCGGACTTTACGAGCAGTACTTC. It yields the protein CASSLPGTSGLYEQYF.

J is TRBJ2-7 and V is TRBV27; D possibly corresponds to TRBD2 (6 bases). V was shortened by 4 bases and J by 4 bases, with 17 bases between the two germline ends. This CDR3 spans 15 amino acids. Germline assignment: CDR1 MNHEY and CDR2 SMNVEV (reference sequence). Here the CDR3 reads CASSSLGGGQYEQYF. The CDR3 DNA follows: TGTGCCAGCAGTTCCCTCGGGGGTGGGCAATACGAGCAGTACTTC.

Notes on this clone: The sample contains more than one DNA sequence encoding this CDR3. V and J are TRBV10-3 and TRBJ2-7, with D unclear. Trimming removed 4 bases at V and 0 bases at J, with 7 bases between. The germline V gene encodes CDR1 ENHRY and CDR2 SYGVKD. The CDR3 consists of 13 residues. CDR3 DNA sequence: TGTGCCATCAGTGGCGGCAGCTCCTACGAGCAGTACTTC. It specifies CAISGGSSYEQYF.

The chain uses TRBV7-8 and TRBJ1-2, with 7 bases that match TRBD1. CDR1 SGHVS and CDR2 FQNEAQ come from the germline V gene. Trimming removed 5 bases from V and 8 bases from J; junction bases left unmatched: 2. The CDR3 spans 11 residues. The CDR3 here is CASSRDSGYTF. CDR3 coding DNA: TGTGCCAGCAGCCGGGACAGCGGCTACACCTTC.

The V gene is TRBV15, the J gene TRBJ1-2, with D hard to call. The germline gives CDR1 LNHNV, CDR2 YYDKDF (reference sequence). The V end was cut by 0 bases, the J end by 4 bases, with 15 bases between. The CDR3 is made up of 16 amino acids. Here the CDR3 reads CATSRERQLGGYGYTF. CDR3 nucleotides: TGTGCCACCAGCAGAGAGAGACAACTGGGAGGCTATGGCTACACCTTC.

This chain joins TRBV2 and TRBJ2-5; 13 bases fit TRBD2. CDR1 is SNHLY and CDR2 is FYNNEI in the germline V gene. There are 17 residues in the CDR3. Trimming removed 2 bases from V and 4 bases from J; junction bases left unmatched: 7. The CDR3 is CASSERTSGREGETQYF. CDR3 bases: TGTGCCAGCAGTGAAAGAACTAGCGGGAGGGAAGGAGAGACCCAGTACTTC.

The rearrangement uses TRBV5-1 and TRBJ1-2; D not resolved. Germline CDR1 reads SGHRS; CDR2 reads YFSETQ. The V and J ends lost 0 bases and 3 bases respectively, with 12 bases between them. The CDR3 extends over 15 amino acids. The DNA of the CDR3 is TGCGCCAGCAGCTTGGACTGGGTTTCCGACTATGGCTACACCTTC. It codes for CASSLDWVSDYGYTF. Full variable domain (remainder filled in from reference TRBV5-1 and TRBJ1-2): KAGVTQTPRYLIKTRGQQVTLSCSPISGHRSVSWYQQTPGQGLQFLFEYFSETQRNKGNFPGRFSGRQFSNSRSEMNVSTLELGDSALYLCASSLDWVSDYGYTFGSGTRLTVV.